In its sample, the clone carrying this T cell receptor (beta chain) was seen a few times. As yet, its antigen is unknown. A sample-barcoded 5' primer and a J-beta primer mix were used in a second PCR of roughly 7 to 11 cycles. TCRdb independently ran MiXCR on the 5' RACE reads; one entry per CDR3 protein. This table holds about 730,000 distinct CDR3 sequences, roughly 45% found once. This specimen comes from a study of blood T cells in healthy people across ages. Study background: About one barcoded beta molecule per two T cells was the capture yield of template switching. Study-level results: Donors of long life had a larger count of naive CD4+ cells and greater diversity than aged donors.

CDR1 is LGHNA, CDR2 YSLEER, per germline. The J segment lost 9 bases and the V segment lost 3 bases, leaving 22 bases of the junction unmatched. The CDR3 contains 21 residues. Sequenced sample: blood. This TCR was sampled from a woman aged 55-70 years in good health. This chain joins TRBV4-3 and TRBJ2-1, with 14 bases identical to TRBD2. The CDR3 here is CASSQLALGPGTSGSGGEQFF. CDR3 nucleotide sequence: TGCGCCAGCAGCCAGTTAGCTTTGGGACCCGGGACTAGCGGGAGTGGCGGTGAGCAGTTCTTC.